The rows below give T cell receptor beta chains drawn from one sample of a study of tumor-infiltrating lymphocytes in primary liver carcinoma. Via MiXCR, TCRdb re-called the multiplex PCR reads, giving one row per CDR3 protein. The table shows hundreds of thousands of distinct CDR3 sequences, with approximately 54% occurring only once. The sequencing sample was made of peripheral blood. All receptors derive from a woman in her 30s with primary liver carcinoma and hepatitis B virus infection. The CDR3 runs from the conserved cysteine through the conserved F or W. Each record gives: clone size, J gene, V gene, D gene, CDR3 DNA, CDR3 protein. D genes are given only for firm matches. The size entry is marked missing in some rows and otherwise reads once, few, many or a size class.

clone size: few
J gene: TRBJ2-7
V gene: TRBV28
D gene: -
CDR3 DNA: TGTGCCAGCAGCTCACACCCGCGGGAGCAGTACTTC
CDR3 protein: CASSSHPREQYF

clone size: many
J gene: TRBJ2-1
V gene: TRBV11-3
D gene: TRBD2
CDR3 DNA: TGTGCCAGCAGCTTAGAAGGCGGGAGTGAGCAGTTCTTC
CDR3 protein: CASSLEGGSEQFF

clone size: many
J gene: TRBJ1-6
V gene: TRBV11-1
D gene: -
CDR3 DNA: TGTGCCAGCAGCGACACGGAACTCCTCCACTTT
CDR3 protein: CASSDTELLHF

clone size: -
J gene: TRBJ1-5
V gene: TRBV28
D gene: -
CDR3 DNA: TGTGCCAGCAGTTCATGGCGAACAGGGCGCATTCATCCCCAGCATTTT
CDR3 protein: CASSSWRTGRIHPQHF

clone size: once
J gene: TRBJ1-1
V gene: TRBV6-2/TRBV6-3
D gene: -
CDR3 DNA: TGTGCCAGCAGTTACCCCGACGGAGAGTGGGGAAACACTGAAGCTTTCTTT
CDR3 protein: CASSYPDGEWGNTEAFF

clone size: -
J gene: TRBJ1-6
V gene: TRBV6-2/TRBV6-3
D gene: -
CDR3 DNA: TGTGCCAGCAGTTACTCGCCCCATCACGTACGGGACACGTCTTCACCCCTCCACTTT
CDR3 protein: CASSYSPHHVRDTSSPLHF

clone size: many
J gene: TRBJ1-1
V gene: TRBV11-1
D gene: -
CDR3 DNA: TGTGCCAGCGCAAACACTGAAGCTTTCTTT
CDR3 protein: CASANTEAFF

clone size: -
J gene: TRBJ2-1
V gene: TRBV5-4
D gene: -
CDR3 DNA: TGTGCCAGCAGCTCCAACTGGGGCTCCTACAATGAGCAGTTCTTC
CDR3 protein: CASSSNWGSYNEQFF

clone size: few
J gene: TRBJ2-2
V gene: TRBV6-1
D gene: TRBD1
CDR3 DNA: TGTGCCAGCAGTGAAGAGGTTAGGGGGCACGGCACCGGGGAGCTGTTTTTT
CDR3 protein: CASSEEVRGHGTGELFF

clone size: many
J gene: TRBJ1-4
V gene: TRBV11-2
D gene: -
CDR3 DNA: TGTGCCAGCAGCCCCTGGGGGGGAAAACTGTTTTTT
CDR3 protein: CASSPWGGKLFF

clone size: -
J gene: TRBJ1-3
V gene: TRBV14
D gene: -
CDR3 DNA: TGTGCCAGCAGCGACATTTCTGGAAACACCATATATTTT
CDR3 protein: CASSDISGNTIYF

clone size: many
J gene: TRBJ2-7
V gene: TRBV6-5
D gene: TRBD2
CDR3 DNA: TGTGCCAGCAGTTCTTCAGCGGGAGGGCCCGACGAGCAGTACTTC
CDR3 protein: CASSSSAGGPDEQYF

clone size: -
J gene: TRBJ2-1
V gene: TRBV11-2
D gene: -
CDR3 DNA: TGTGCCAAGAGCCTCCCGGGAGCCCGAAATGAGCAGTTCTTC
CDR3 protein: CAKSLPGARNEQFF

clone size: -
J gene: TRBJ2-7
V gene: TRBV13
D gene: TRBD1
CDR3 DNA: TGTGCCAGCAGCTCGGGACAGGCGGCCTACGAGCAGTACTTC
CDR3 protein: CASSSGQAAYEQYF